This T cell receptor (beta chain) is drawn from a study of molecular identifiers for immune sequencing clone quantification. TCRdb re-called the PCR reads through MiXCR, storing one row per CDR3 protein. The sample lists 8,500 to 11,000 distinct CDR3 sequences, 15% to 20% occurring once. V shed 0 bases and J shed 2 bases, with 9 bases lying between them. Germline V gives CDR1 ENHRY, CDR2 SYGVKD. CDR3 length: 15 residues. This clonotype qualifies as medium-sized. Sequencing was carried out using naive CD8+ T cells from blood, with Jurkat cell RNA spiked in. Subset denoted: FACS-sorted CD8+CD4-CCR7+CD45RA+ naive T cells. This sequence originates from a human donor in good health. Some libraries in this study had Jurkat cell RNA spiked in. The rearrangement uses TRBV10-3 and TRBJ2-3; a possible D gene is TRBD1 (6 bases). CDR3 amino acids: CAISESTGVTDTQYF. The CDR3 DNA is TGTGCCATCAGTGAGTCGACAGGCGTCACAGATACGCAGTATTTT.